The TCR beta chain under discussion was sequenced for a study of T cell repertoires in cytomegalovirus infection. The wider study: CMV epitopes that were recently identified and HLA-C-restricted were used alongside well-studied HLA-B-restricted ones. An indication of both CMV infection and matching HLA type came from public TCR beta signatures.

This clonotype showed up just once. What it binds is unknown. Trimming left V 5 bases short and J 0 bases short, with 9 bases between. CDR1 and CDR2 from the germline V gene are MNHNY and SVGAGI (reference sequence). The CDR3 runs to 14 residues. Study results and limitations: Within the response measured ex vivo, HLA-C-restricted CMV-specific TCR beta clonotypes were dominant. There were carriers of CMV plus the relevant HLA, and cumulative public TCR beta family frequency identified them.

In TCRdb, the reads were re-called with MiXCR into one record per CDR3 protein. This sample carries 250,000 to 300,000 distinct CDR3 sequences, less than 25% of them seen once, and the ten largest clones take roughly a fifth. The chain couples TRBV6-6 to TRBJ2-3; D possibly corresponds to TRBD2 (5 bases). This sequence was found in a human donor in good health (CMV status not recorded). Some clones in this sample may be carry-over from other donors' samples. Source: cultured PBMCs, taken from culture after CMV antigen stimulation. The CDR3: CASSHTSSTDTQYF. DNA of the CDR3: TGTGCCAGCAGTCATACTAGTAGCACAGATACGCAGTATTTT.